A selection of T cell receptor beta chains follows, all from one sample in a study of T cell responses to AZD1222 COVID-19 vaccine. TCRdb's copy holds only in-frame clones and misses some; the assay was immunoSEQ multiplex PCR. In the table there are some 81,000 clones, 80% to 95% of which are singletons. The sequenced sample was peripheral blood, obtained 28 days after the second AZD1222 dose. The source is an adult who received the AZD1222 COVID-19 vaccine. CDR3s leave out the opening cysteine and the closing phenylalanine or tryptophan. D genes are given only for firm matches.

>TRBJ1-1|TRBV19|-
ASIERGQGMAEAF
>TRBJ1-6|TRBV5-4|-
ASSDRNSPLH
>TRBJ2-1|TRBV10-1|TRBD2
ASSAGLAGVNEQF
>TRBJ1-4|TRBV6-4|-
ASSVDMGEKLF
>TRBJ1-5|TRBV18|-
ASSPSPTVSNQPQH
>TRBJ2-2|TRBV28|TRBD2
ASSLGTTNTGELF
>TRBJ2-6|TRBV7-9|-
ASSLPSGANVLT
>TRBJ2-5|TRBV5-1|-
ASSLGAARQETQY
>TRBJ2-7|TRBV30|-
AWSVRAYEQY
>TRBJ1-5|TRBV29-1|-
SVQTGGNQPQH
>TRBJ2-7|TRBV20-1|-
SASRDLIYEQY
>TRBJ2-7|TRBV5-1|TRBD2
ASSPGLAGGSSSYEQY
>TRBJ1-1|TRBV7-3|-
ASSLLMNTEAF
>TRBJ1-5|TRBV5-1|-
ASSLTGFQPQH
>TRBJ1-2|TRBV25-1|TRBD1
ASSPDRVGGYT
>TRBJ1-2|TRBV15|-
ATSRDGRGGGYT
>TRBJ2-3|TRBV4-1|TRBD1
ASSQVQSAGGNTDTQY
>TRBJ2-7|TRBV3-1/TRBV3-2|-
ASSWTLSSYEQY
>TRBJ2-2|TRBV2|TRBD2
ASSELGGALAGELF
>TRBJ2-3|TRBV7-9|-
ASSLLGTQGDTQY
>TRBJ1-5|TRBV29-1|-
SVGGSQPQH
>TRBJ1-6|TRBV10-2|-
ASSEHPPGAASPLH
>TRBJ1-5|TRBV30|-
AWSIGGSQPQH
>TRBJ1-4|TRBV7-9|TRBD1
ASSLEGQPNEKLF
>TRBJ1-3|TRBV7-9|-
ASSLGAEDSGNTIY
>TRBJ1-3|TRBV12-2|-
ARNVGSSGNTIY
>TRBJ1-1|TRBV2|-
ASKGDTLGEAF
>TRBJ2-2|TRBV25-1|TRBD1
ASSEGDRDTGELF
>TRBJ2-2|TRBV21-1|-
ATRGLTVSNTGELF
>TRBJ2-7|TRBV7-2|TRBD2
ASSPPGSGRGEQY
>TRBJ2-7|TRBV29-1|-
SGGESYEQY
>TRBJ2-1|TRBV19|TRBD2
ASNTGTSGRGVYNEQF
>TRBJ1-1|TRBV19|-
ASREVANTEAF
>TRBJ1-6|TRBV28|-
ASRGDNSPLH
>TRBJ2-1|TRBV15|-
ATSRSPGPDGEQF
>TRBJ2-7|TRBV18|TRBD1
ASSLTGTGPYEQY
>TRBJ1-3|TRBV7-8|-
ASSLPDWYGNTIY
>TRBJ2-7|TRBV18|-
ASSRGGRSEQY
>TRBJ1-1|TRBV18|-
ASSPPKGMNTEAF
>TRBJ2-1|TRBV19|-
ASGQWSNEQF
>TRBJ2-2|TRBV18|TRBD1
ASSPLDLGQGNTGELF
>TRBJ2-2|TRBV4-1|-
ASSQDPSIAGELF
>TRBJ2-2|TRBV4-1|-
ASSQAGAWTGELF
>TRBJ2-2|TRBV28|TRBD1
ASSPPTGWAGELF
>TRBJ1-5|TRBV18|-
ASSRTRGGSNQPQH
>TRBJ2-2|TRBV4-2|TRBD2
ASSQDGGGSNGELF
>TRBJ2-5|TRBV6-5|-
ASSYGLQETQY
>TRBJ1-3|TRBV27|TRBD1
ASSLTGGSGNTIY
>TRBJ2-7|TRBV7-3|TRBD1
ASSQDRANEQY
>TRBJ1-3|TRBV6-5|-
ASSYSGKGSGNTIY
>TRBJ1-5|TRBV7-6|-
ASSLVTGGNQPQH
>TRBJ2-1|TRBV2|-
ASSEGYNEQF
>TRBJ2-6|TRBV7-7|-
ASSPGHNSGANVLT
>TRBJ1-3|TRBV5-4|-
ASSLDLGQSGNTIY
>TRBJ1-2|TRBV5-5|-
ASSLGGDYGYT
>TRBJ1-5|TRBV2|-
ASSEAGRSNQPQH
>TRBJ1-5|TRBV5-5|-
ASSLSAGNQPQH
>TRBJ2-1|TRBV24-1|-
ATSDLGGNEQF
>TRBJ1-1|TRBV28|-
ASTLSPGRGNDEAF